This TCR beta chain was profiled in a study of T cells in Graves' hyperthyroidism and ophthalmopathy. Study-wide context: Peripheral blood was obtained at initial diagnosis, preceding any treatment.

Researchers amplified the TCR beta CDR3 regions from RNA transcripts. Using the HTBI primer set, a first-round RT-PCR was run on the TCR CDR3. TCRdb reprocessed the multiplex PCR reads with MiXCR, giving one entry per CDR3 protein. The repertoire consists of roughly 300,000 distinct CDR3 sequences, with around 25% occurring once and the leading ten covering approximately 30%. Uncontrolled infection, other autoimmune disease, pregnancy or lactation disqualified patients from enrolment. This clonotype was counted ten times or more. The clonotype originates from a man aged 35-49 years with Graves' hyperthyroidism that later progressed to Graves' ophthalmopathy. The material sequenced was blood.

CDR3 in DNA: TGCAGTGCTAGAGTTCTCGTACTAGCGGGAGTCGAGACCCAGTACTTC. This sequence encodes CSARVLVLAGVETQYF. J is TRBJ2-5 and V is TRBV20-1; TRBD2 agrees at 11 bases. The CDR3 spans 16 residues. Germline V lookup: CDR1 DFQATT, CDR2 SNEGSKA (reference sequence). With 1 base clipped from V and 5 bases from J, the junction kept 9 bases outside the gene matches.